A selection of T cell receptor beta chains follows, all from one sample in a study of T cell responses to AZD1222 COVID-19 vaccine. Clones were sequenced by immunoSEQ multiplex PCR, and TCRdb holds only the in-frame ones, with some missing. The profile shows 150,000 or so clones, 86% of them singletons. Source: peripheral blood, taken on day 0 of AZD1222 vaccination. Every receptor here comes from an adult in good health. Both conserved end residues are part of each CDR3. A D gene is named only where the DNA matches it firmly. Size is omitted from some rows. Given values are once, few, many or a class for expanded clones.

cdr3_length	v_call	j_call	clone_size	d_call	cdr3_aa	cdr3_nt
11	TRBV20-1	TRBJ2-7	.	.	CSARDFQPQYF	TGCAGTGCTAGAGATTTCCAGCCGCAGTACTTC
11	TRBV2	TRBJ2-7	.	.	CASLGVGEQYF	TGTGCCAGCCTGGGGGTCGGGGAGCAGTACTTC
17	TRBV5-4	TRBJ1-2	.	.	CASSLGVLEGQNYGYTF	TGTGCCAGCAGCTTGGGTGTATTGGAAGGACAGAACTATGGCTACACCTTC
16	TRBV7-2	TRBJ2-5	.	TRBD1	CASSPQGQGRSGTQYF	TGTGCCAGCAGCCCCCAGGGACAGGGCCGGTCGGGGACCCAGTACTTC
14	TRBV23-1	TRBJ1-5	.	.	CASSHLNRVRPQHF	TGCGCCAGCAGTCACCTAAACAGGGTCCGGCCCCAGCATTTT
13	TRBV19	TRBJ1-1	few	.	CASNREGDTEAFF	TGTGCCAGTAACAGGGAAGGGGACACTGAAGCTTTCTTT
15	TRBV27	TRBJ1-1	.	.	CASSLSEGINTEAFF	TGTGCCAGCAGTTTATCGGAGGGAATTAACACTGAAGCTTTCTTT
15	TRBV7-2	TRBJ1-1	.	.	CASSWSGTRNTEAFF	TGTGCCAGCAGCTGGTCCGGGACAAGGAACACTGAAGCTTTCTTT
17	TRBV6-2/TRBV6-3	TRBJ2-2	.	TRBD2	CASSSERLAGLKGELFF	TGTGCCAGCAGTTCGGAACGACTAGCCGGGCTAAAAGGGGAGCTGTTTTTT
13	TRBV3-1/TRBV3-2	TRBJ1-5	.	TRBD1	CASRLGQTGPQHF	TGTGCCAGCAGACTGGGACAGACGGGGCCCCAGCATTTT
13	TRBV20-1	TRBJ1-5	.	.	CSASLRDNQPQHF	TGCAGTGCTAGTCTCCGGGACAATCAGCCCCAGCATTTT
16	TRBV28	TRBJ2-1	.	.	CASSARRGGGRDEQFF	TGTGCCAGCAGCGCGAGACGTGGAGGGGGTAGGGATGAGCAGTTCTTC
12	TRBV7-9	TRBJ2-1	.	.	CASSKQGIEQFF	TGTGCCAGCAGCAAACAGGGCATTGAGCAGTTCTTC
14	TRBV5-5	TRBJ1-2	.	TRBD1	CASSPGQGRYGYTF	TGTGCCAGCAGCCCCGGACAGGGGAGATATGGCTACACCTTC
15	TRBV5-4	TRBJ1-4	once	TRBD1	CASSPGTGVREKLFF	TGTGCCAGCAGCCCTGGGACAGGGGTTCGGGAAAAACTGTTTTTT
14	TRBV11-2	TRBJ1-2	.	TRBD1	CASSSRTGDYGYTF	TGTGCCAGCAGCTCTCGGACAGGGGACTATGGCTACACCTTC
14	TRBV4-3	TRBJ1-4	.	TRBD1	CASSEGTGSEKLFF	TGCGCCAGCAGCGAAGGGACAGGGAGTGAAAAACTGTTTTTT
12	TRBV11-2	TRBJ2-5	.	.	CASSLTLVTQYF	TGTGCCAGCAGCTTAACGTTGGTAACCCAGTACTTC
17	TRBV7-2	TRBJ2-5	.	TRBD2	CASSQNRPSGGGETQYF	TGTGCCAGCAGCCAAAACCGCCCTAGCGGGGGGGGAGAGACCCAGTACTTC
12	TRBV6-2/TRBV6-3	TRBJ1-1	.	.	CASSYRQGKAFF	TGTGCCAGCAGTTACCGGCAGGGCAAGGCTTTCTTT